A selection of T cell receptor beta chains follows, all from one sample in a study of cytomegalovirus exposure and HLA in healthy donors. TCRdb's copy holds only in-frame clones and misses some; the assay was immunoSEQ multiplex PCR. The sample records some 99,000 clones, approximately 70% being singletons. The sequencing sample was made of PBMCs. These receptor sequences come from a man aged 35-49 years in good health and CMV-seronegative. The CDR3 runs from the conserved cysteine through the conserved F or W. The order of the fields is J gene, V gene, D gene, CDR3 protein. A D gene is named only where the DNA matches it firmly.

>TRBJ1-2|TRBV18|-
CASSPETAVGYGYTF
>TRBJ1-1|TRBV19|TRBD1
CASSSRPPGTAKRWEAFF
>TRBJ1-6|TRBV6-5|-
CASSYGRDITSPLHF
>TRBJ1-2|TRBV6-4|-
CASSDQNRAGGYTF
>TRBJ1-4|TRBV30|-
CAWSVGRGNEKLFF
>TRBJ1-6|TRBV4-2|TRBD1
CASSLGQVVESPLHF
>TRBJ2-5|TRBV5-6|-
CASSLDSTLGETQYF
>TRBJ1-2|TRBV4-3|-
CASSQERLNYGYTF
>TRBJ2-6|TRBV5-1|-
CASSLDRPGANVLTF
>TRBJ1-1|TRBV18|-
CASSPDRSNTEAFF
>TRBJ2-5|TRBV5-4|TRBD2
CASSPRGGRQETQYF
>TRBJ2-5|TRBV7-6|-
CASSHNQETQYF
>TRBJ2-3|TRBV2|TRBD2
CASSRLAGHTDTQYF
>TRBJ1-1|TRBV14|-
CASSQEPGLNTEAFF
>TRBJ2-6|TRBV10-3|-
CAIQGRGANSGANVLTF
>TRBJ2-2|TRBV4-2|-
CASSHGILFTGELFF
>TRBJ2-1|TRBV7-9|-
CASSLGTSGSYNEQFF
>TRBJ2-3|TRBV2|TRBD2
CASSARASGASTDTQYF
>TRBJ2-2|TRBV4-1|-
CASSHPFSGELFF
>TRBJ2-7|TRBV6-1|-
CASSPLNDRTSEQYF